Following are 26 T cell receptor beta chains from one sample sequenced in a study of cytomegalovirus exposure and HLA in healthy donors. The assay was immunoSEQ multiplex PCR, and TCRdb's table has in-frame clones only and misses some. The repertoire holds about 200,000 clones, with 70% to 85% as singletons. Specimen: PBMCs. These TCRs come from a woman aged 30 to 39 in good health and CMV-seropositive.

As regards this clone: The same CDR3 can be traced to other DNA sequences in this sample. The chain recombines TRBV7-9 with TRBJ2-3, with 11 bases identical to TRBD2. CDR1 and CDR2 from the germline V gene are SEHNR and FQNEAQ (reference sequence). Unmatched junction bases numbered 3, after V lost 8 bases and J lost 2 bases. The CDR3 spans 14 residues. The CDR3, as DNA: TGTGCCAGCTCGACTAGCGGGAACACAGATACGCAGTATTTT. This sequence encodes CASSTSGNTDTQYF.

This clone was seen just once. The V call is TRBV5-4, the J call TRBJ2-5; a possible D gene is TRBD2 (5 bases). This CDR3 contains 17 residues. CDR1 SGHNT and CDR2 YYREEE come from the germline V gene (reference sequence). V was trimmed by 4 bases and J by 4 bases, leaving 23 bases between them. The CDR3 here is CASSSGRTSFGGETQYF. CDR3 DNA: TGTGCCAGCAGCAGCGGCCGGACTTCATTTGGAGGAGAGACCCAGTACTTC.

This clone was detected a few times. Other DNA sequences in the sample encode the same CDR3. V usage is TRBV5-1 and J usage is TRBJ1-2, with 7 bases aligning to TRBD1. Germline values: CDR1 SGHRS, CDR2 YFSETQ. The CDR3 contains 15 residues. The V and J ends lost 0 bases and 1 base, in that order; junction bases with no gene match: 3. CDR3 residues: CASSLGTGGNYGYTF. For the CDR3, the DNA is TGCGCCAGCAGCTTGGGGACAGGCGGTAACTATGGCTACACCTTC.

The CDR3 here is CASSLASLPYEQYF. The CDR3, as DNA: TGTGCCAGCAGCTTAGCGTCTCTCCCCTACGAGCAGTACTTC. This chain joins TRBV7-9 and TRBJ2-7; D uncertain. V lost 0 bases and J 2 bases, leaving 8 bases between the germline ends. The CDR3 has 14 residues. Germline V lookup: CDR1 SEHNR, CDR2 FQNEAQ (reference sequence).

V usage is TRBV18 and J usage is TRBJ1-3, with unresolved D. The CDR3 is 12 residues long. Germline CDR1 and CDR2: KGHSH and LQKENI. Trimming left V 6 bases short and J 0 bases short, with 3 bases between. The CDR3: CASSRSGNTIYF. The DNA of the CDR3 is TGTGCCAGCTCGCGCTCTGGAAACACCATATATTTT.

The rearrangement joins TRBV7-2 to TRBJ1-5; 7 nucleotides agree with TRBD1. The CDR3 is 16 amino acids. Germline V gives CDR1 SGHTA, CDR2 FQGNSA. With V trimmed by 0 bases and J by 3 bases, 5 bases remained unmatched. CDR3 DNA: TGTGCCAGCAGCTTAGCTATGGGACAGATCAATCAGCCCCAGCATTTT. Translating it yields CASSLAMGQINQPQHF.

On this clone: Other DNA sequences of this sample code for an identical CDR3. The chain couples TRBV6-1 to TRBJ1-5; D ambiguous. V was trimmed by 6 bases and J by 0 bases, leaving 9 bases between them. CDR3 length: 14 residues. From germline, CDR1 is MNHNS and CDR2 SASEGT. The CDR3 DNA follows: TGTGCCAGCAGCCCTACAGATAGCAATCAGCCCCAGCATTTT. Amino acids: CASSPTDSNQPQHF.

V is TRBV5-1 and J is TRBJ2-3; D ambiguous. Per the germline V gene, CDR1 is SGHRS and CDR2 is YFSETQ. The CDR3 consists of 15 residues. Trimming took 0 bases from V and 0 from J, leaving 8 bases between them. The chain's CDR3 is CASSLDRSSTDTQYF. CDR3 nucleotides: TGCGCCAGCAGCTTGGACCGGTCTAGCACAGATACGCAGTATTTT.

V is TRBV23-1 and J is TRBJ2-7, with a tentative D call TRBD1 (5 bases). TRBV23-1 belongs to the ORF category, with a function that is uncertain. The CDR3 is made up of 13 amino acids. Trimming removed 2 bases at V and 0 bases at J, with 5 bases between. The CDR3 loop reads CASSQQGSYEQYF. The CDR3, as DNA: TGCGCCAGCAGTCAACAGGGCTCCTACGAGCAGTACTTC.

The chain links TRBV5-8 to TRBJ1-1; tentative D call: TRBD1 (5 bases). V was clipped by 3 bases and J by 3 bases, with 12 bases between them. The V gene's germline CDR1 is SGHTS and CDR2 YDEGEE. The CDR3 length is 14 residues. In DNA form, the CDR3 reads TGTGCCAGCAGCTATCCTCGGGGGGACACTGAAGCTTTCTTT. Translating gives CASSYPRGDTEAFF.

The chain employs TRBV6-6 and TRBJ1-2; 8 bases align to TRBD1. The germline CDR1 and CDR2 sequences are MNHNY and SVGAGI (reference sequence). J lost 3 bases, V lost 6 bases, and 6 bases had no gene match. The CDR3 totals 14 residues. CDR3 DNA: TGTGCCAGCAGGACAGGGGATAACCACTATGGCTACACCTTC. The encoded protein is CASRTGDNHYGYTF.

This chain connects TRBV4-1 to TRBJ2-1; no clear D gene. The CDR3 loop spans 15 amino acids. V was cut by 0 bases and J by 8 bases, with 14 bases left in between. Germline V gene lookup returns CDR1 MGHRA and CDR2 YSYEKL. The CDR3 bases are TGCGCCAGCAGCCAAGATCTGTCGTGGAGCGATGAGCAGTTCTTC. Its protein is CASSQDLSWSDEQFF.

This clone was counted a few times. This chain uses TRBV4-1 with TRBJ1-5; 10 bases match TRBD1. The trim removed 3 bases at V and 6 bases at J, leaving 8 bases unmatched. The germline V gene has CDR1 MGHRA and CDR2 YSYEKL. The CDR3 runs 16 residues. The CDR3 DNA is TGCGCCAGCAGCCAGGGGGACAGGGGTCGATCTCAGCCCCAGCATTTT. Its protein is CASSQGDRGRSQPQHF.

The V gene is TRBV6-6, the J gene TRBJ1-1, with D possibly matching TRBD1 (6 bases). Germline-derived CDR1 and CDR2 are MNHNY and SVGAGI (reference sequence). V was shortened by 3 bases and J by 1 base, with 9 bases between the two germline ends. This CDR3 comprises 14 residues. The CDR3 bases are TGTGCCAGCAGTTATTCAGGGGCGAACACTGAAGCTTTCTTT. Translation: CASSYSGANTEAFF.

This chain uses TRBV28 with TRBJ1-5; 8 bases are a match to TRBD1. This CDR3 comprises 14 residues. Per the germline V gene, CDR1 is MDHEN and CDR2 is SYDVKM. The V and J ends lost 7 bases and 3 bases, in that order; junction bases with no gene match: 5. The CDR3 protein is CASNRGGTNQPQHF. The CDR3 DNA reads as TGTGCCAGCAACAGGGGGGGAACCAATCAGCCCCAGCATTTT.

The CDR3 DNA is TGTGCCAGCAGCGTAGGGCCTAGCGGGAGTATACCGGGAGAGCAGTACTTC. The encoded protein is CASSVGPSGSIPGEQYF. The chain is built from TRBV9 and TRBJ2-7; 10 positions agree with TRBD2. The CDR3 is 17 amino acids. Germline-derived CDR1 and CDR2 are SGDLS and YYNGEE. Trimming removed 0 bases from V and 7 bases from J; junction bases left unmatched: 13.

This clone appeared a few times. This chain uses TRBV7-4 with TRBJ2-1, with 10 positions matching TRBD2. The CDR3 spans 22 residues. Trimming took 1 base from V and 2 from J; bases not matched to a gene: 20. Per germline, CDR1 SGHVT and CDR2 SQSDAQ. The CDR3 DNA follows: TGTGCCAGCAGCTTAGGTGGAGGGAGGCTAGCGGGAGAGGTTGGTACCTACAATGAGCAGTTCTTC. Its translation is CASSLGGGRLAGEVGTYNEQFF.

The chain is built from TRBV18 and TRBJ2-3; a weak D match, TRBD1 (5 bases). CDR1 is KGHSH, CDR2 LQKENI, per germline. This CDR3 contains 15 residues. V was trimmed by 4 bases and J by 0 bases, leaving 11 bases between them. The CDR3 DNA reads TGTGCCAGCTCACAAAGACAGAGTAGCACAGATACGCAGTATTTT. Amino acids: CASSQRQSSTDTQYF.

This clone was counted a single time. This chain links TRBV2 with TRBJ1-1, with 7 nucleotides matching TRBD1. Looked up from germline, CDR1 is SNHLY and CDR2 is FYNNEI. CDR3 length equals 14 residues. Trimming cost V 6 bases and J 4 bases; bases outside gene matches: 8. The CDR3 is CASRAGQGVTEAFF. The CDR3 nucleotides are TGTGCCAGCAGGGCGGGGCAGGGGGTCACTGAAGCTTTCTTT. The full variable domain, its missing parts supplied by reference TRBV2 and TRBJ1-1, is EPEVTQTPSHQVTQMGQEVILRCVPISNHLYFYWYRQILGQKVEFLVSFYNNEISEKSEIFDDQFSVERPDGSNFTLKIRSTKLEDSAMYFCASRAGQGVTEAFFGQGTRLTVV.

The chain uses TRBV5-6 and TRBJ2-1; tentative D call: TRBD1 (6 bases). CDR3 length: 16 residues. Trimming cost V 3 bases and J 3 bases, with 16 bases left between them. CDR1 is SGHDT and CDR2 is YYEEEE in the germline V gene. The CDR3 protein is CASSWTARKFYNEQFF. CDR3 DNA: TGTGCCAGCAGCTGGACAGCTAGAAAGTTCTACAATGAGCAGTTCTTC. Looking up the rest from reference TRBV5-6 and TRBJ2-1 gives the full variable domain: DAGVTQSPTHLIKTRGQQVTLRCSPKSGHDTVSWYQQALGQGPQFIFQYYEEEERQRGNFPDRFSGHQFPNYSSELNVNALLLGDSALYLCASSWTARKFYNEQFFGPGTRLTVL.

The J gene is TRBJ2-1, the V gene TRBV7-8; 7 bases agree with TRBD1. Germline loops: CDR1 SGHVS, CDR2 FQNEAQ. The CDR3 runs 15 residues. The trim removed 1 base at V and 0 bases at J, leaving 0 bases unmatched. CDR3 sequence (DNA): TGTGCCAGCAGCTTAGGGGACAGCTCCTACAATGAGCAGTTCTTC. This sequence encodes CASSLGDSSYNEQFF.

The chain is built from TRBV11-2 and TRBJ2-7; a weak D match, TRBD2 (6 bases). Trimming took off 5 bases at V and 2 bases at J, with 7 bases between the two ends. The CDR3 is 12 amino acids. CDR1 and CDR2 from the germline V gene are SGHAT and FQNNGV. The CDR3 loop reads CASSRGTYEQYF. The CDR3 bases are TGTGCCAGCAGCCGCGGGACCTACGAGCAGTACTTC.

The genes are TRBV30 and TRBJ1-1, with D tentatively TRBD1 (6 bases). There are 13 residues in the CDR3. The V end was cut by 4 bases, the J end by 3 bases, with 12 bases between. The germline V gene encodes CDR1 GTSNPN and CDR2 SVGIG (reference sequence). CDR3 in amino acids: CAWTQDSDTEAFF. As DNA, the CDR3 is TGTGCCTGGACCCAGGACAGCGACACTGAAGCTTTCTTT.

The V and J genes are TRBV28 and TRBJ2-7, with 7 nucleotides matching TRBD1. In germline, CDR1 is MDHEN, CDR2 SYDVKM. Trimming at V came to 9 bases and at J to 10 bases, leaving 9 bases not matched to a gene. The CDR3 loop spans 11 amino acids. The CDR3 loop is CASTQGTVQYF. The DNA for the CDR3 is TGTGCCAGTACACAGGGGACCGTTCAGTACTTC.

This rearrangement joins TRBV6-5 to TRBJ1-2; possibly TRBD1 for D (5 bases). This CDR3 has 12 residues. Germline V gives CDR1 MNHEY, CDR2 SVGAGI. V lost 6 bases and J 4 bases, leaving 9 bases between the germline ends. In DNA, the CDR3 is TGTGCCAGCAGACAGGAATCCTATGGCTACACCTTC. Translating it yields CASRQESYGYTF.

V gene TRBV30 combines with J gene TRBJ2-6, with a tentative D call TRBD2 (6 bases). Germline V gene sequence: CDR1 GTSNPN, CDR2 SVGIG (reference sequence). The length of the CDR3 is 14 residues. Trimming stripped 8 bases from V and 1 base from J, with 12 bases between. This chain's CDR3 is CATEGQSGANVLTF. As DNA, the CDR3 is TGTGCCACGGAGGGCCAATCTGGGGCCAACGTCCTGACTTTC.